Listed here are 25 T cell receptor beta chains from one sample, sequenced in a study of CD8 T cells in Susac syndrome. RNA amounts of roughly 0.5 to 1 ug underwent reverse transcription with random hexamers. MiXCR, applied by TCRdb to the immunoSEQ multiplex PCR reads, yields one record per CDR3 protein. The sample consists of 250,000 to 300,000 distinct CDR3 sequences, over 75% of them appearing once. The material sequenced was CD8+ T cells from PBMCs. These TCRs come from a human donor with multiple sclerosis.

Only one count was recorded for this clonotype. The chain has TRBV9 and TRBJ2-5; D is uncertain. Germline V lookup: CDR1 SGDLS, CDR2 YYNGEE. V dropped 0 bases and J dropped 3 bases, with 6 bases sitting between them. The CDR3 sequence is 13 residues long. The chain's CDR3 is CASSVAGEETQYF. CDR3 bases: TGTGCCAGCAGCGTAGCTGGAGAAGAGACCCAGTACTTC. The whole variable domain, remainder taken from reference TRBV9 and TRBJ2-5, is DSGVTQTPKHLITATGQRVTLRCSPRSGDLSVYWYQQSLDQGLQFLIQYYNGEERAKGNILERFSAQQFPDLHSELNLSSLELGDSALYFCASSVAGEETQYFGPGTRLLVL.

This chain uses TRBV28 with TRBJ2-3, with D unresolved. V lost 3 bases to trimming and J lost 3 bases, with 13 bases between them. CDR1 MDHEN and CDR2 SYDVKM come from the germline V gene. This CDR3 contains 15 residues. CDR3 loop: CASSLHIFWTDTQYF. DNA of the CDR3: TGTGCCAGCAGTTTGCACATCTTTTGGACAGATACGCAGTATTTT.

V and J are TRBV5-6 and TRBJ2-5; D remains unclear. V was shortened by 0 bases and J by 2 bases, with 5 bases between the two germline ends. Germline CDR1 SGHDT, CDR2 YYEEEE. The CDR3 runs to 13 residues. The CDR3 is CASSLDLQETQYF. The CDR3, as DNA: TGTGCCAGCAGCTTGGACTTGCAAGAGACCCAGTACTTC.

CDR3 DNA: TGTGCCAGCAGTTTTGGTAGCTGGGAGCTGTTTTTT. Encoded protein: CASSFGSWELFF. The chain is built from TRBV12-3 or TRBV12-4 and TRBJ2-2; D is ambiguous. The CDR3 has 12 amino acids. V lost 3 bases and J 9 bases, leaving 8 bases between the germline ends.

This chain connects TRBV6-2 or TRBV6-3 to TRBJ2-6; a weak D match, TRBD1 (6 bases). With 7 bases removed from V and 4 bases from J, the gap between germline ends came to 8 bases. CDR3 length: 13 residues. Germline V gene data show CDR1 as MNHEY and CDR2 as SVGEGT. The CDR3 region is CASTGAGANVLTF. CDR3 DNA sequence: TGTGCCAGCACAGGGGCCGGGGCCAACGTCCTGACTTTC.

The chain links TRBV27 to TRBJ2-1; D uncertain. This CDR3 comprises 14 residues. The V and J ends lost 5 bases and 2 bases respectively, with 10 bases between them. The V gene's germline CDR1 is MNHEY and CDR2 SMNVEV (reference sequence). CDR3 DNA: TGTGCCAGCAGTCTGGGCCGACCCTACAATGAGCAGTTCTTC. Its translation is CASSLGRPYNEQFF.

The CDR3 here is CASSYGLAGEQFF. DNA for the CDR3: TGTGCCAGCAGTTACGGCTTGGCAGGCGAGCAGTTCTTC. This chain links TRBV27 with TRBJ2-1; D not certain. Trimming removed 4 bases at V and 10 bases at J, with 14 bases between. This CDR3 has 13 amino acids. Germline CDR1 is MNHEY and CDR2 is SMNVEV (reference sequence).

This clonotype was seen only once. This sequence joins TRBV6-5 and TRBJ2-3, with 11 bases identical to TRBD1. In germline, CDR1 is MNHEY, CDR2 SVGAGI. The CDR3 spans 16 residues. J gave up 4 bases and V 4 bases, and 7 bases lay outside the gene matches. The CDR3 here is CASSSRDRGTADTQYF. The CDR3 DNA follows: TGTGCCAGCAGTTCCCGGGACAGGGGGACGGCAGATACGCAGTATTTT.

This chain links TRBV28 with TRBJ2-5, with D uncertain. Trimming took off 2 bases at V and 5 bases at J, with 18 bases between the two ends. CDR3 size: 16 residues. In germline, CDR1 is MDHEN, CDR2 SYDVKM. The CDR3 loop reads CASSLGLDVSGETQYF. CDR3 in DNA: TGTGCCAGCAGTTTAGGGTTAGACGTCTCTGGGGAGACCCAGTACTTC.

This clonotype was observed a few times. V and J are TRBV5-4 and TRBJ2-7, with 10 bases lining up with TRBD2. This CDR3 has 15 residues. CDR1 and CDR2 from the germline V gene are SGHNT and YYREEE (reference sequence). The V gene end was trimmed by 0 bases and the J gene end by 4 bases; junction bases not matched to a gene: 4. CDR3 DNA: TGTGCCAGCAGCTTGGGAGTAGCGGGAGGTTACGAGCAGTACTTC. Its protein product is CASSLGVAGGYEQYF. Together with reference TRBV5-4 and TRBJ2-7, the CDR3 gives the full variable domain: ETGVTQSPTHLIKTRGQQVTLRCSSQSGHNTVSWYQQALGQGPQFIFQYYREEENGRGNFPPRFSGLQFPNYSSELNVNALELDDSALYLCASSLGVAGGYEQYFGPGTRLTVT.

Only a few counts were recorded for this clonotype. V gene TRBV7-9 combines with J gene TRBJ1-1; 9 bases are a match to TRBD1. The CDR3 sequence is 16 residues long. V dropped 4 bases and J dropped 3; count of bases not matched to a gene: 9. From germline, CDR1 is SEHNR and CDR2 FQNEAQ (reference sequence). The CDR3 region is CASSSSPGQGYTEAFF. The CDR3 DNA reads TGTGCCAGCAGCTCAAGTCCGGGACAGGGATACACTGAAGCTTTCTTT.

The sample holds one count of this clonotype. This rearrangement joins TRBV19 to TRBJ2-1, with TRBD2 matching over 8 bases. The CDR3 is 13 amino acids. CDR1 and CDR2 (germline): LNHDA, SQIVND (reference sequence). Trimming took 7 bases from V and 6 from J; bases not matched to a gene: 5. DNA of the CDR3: TGTGCCAGTATAAGCGGGAGCACCAATGAGCAGTTCTTC. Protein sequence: CASISGSTNEQFF.

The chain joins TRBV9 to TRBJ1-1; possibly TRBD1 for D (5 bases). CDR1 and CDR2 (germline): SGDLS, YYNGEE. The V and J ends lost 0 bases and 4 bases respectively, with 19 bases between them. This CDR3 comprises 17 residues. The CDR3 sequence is CASSVDPWVGAGTEAFF. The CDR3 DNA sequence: TGTGCCAGCAGCGTAGACCCTTGGGTAGGGGCGGGCACTGAAGCTTTCTTT. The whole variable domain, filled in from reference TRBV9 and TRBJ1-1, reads DSGVTQTPKHLITATGQRVTLRCSPRSGDLSVYWYQQSLDQGLQFLIQYYNGEERAKGNILERFSAQQFPDLHSELNLSSLELGDSALYFCASSVDPWVGAGTEAFFGQGTRLTVV.

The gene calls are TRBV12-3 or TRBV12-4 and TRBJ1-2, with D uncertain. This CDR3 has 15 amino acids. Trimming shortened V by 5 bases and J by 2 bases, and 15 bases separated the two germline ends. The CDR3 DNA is TGTGCCAGCAGTGGCGCAGGCGTTACAAACTATGGCTACACCTTC. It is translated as CASSGAGVTNYGYTF.

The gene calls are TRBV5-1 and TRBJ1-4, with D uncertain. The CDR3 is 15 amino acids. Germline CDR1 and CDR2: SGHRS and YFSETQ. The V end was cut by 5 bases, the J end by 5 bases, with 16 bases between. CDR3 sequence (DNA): TGCGCCAGCAGTCCCAATTCGGCTAAAAATGAAAAACTGTTTTTT. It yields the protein CASSPNSAKNEKLFF.

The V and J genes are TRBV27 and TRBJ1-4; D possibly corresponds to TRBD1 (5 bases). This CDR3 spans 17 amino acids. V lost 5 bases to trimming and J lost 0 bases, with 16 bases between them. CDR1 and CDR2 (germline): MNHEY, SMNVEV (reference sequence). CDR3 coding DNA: TGTGCCAGCAGTCGGTTATCGCAGGGTGCAACTAATGAAAAACTGTTTTTT. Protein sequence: CASSRLSQGATNEKLFF.

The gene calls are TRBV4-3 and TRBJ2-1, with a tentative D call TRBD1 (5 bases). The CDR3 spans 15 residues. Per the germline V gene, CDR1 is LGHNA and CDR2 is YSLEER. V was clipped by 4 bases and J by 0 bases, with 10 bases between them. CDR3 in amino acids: CASSRTWSSYNEQFF. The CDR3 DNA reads TGCGCCAGCAGCCGGACATGGAGCTCCTACAATGAGCAGTTCTTC.

The CDR3 here is CASSSTGSYEQYF. The CDR3 nucleotides are TGTGCCAGCAGCTCGACAGGTTCCTACGAGCAGTACTTC. The J gene is TRBJ2-7, the V gene TRBV5-4; D may be TRBD1 (6 bases). V shed 3 bases and J shed 1 base, with 8 bases lying between them. The CDR3 runs 13 residues. Germline V gene data show CDR1 as SGHNT and CDR2 as YYREEE (reference sequence).

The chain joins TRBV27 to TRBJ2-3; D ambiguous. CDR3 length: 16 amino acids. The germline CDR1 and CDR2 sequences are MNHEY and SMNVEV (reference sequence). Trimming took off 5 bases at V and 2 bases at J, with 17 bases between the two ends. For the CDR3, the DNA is TGTGCCAGCAGTAGATTCAAGAACAGCCCCACAGATACGCAGTATTTT. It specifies CASSRFKNSPTDTQYF.

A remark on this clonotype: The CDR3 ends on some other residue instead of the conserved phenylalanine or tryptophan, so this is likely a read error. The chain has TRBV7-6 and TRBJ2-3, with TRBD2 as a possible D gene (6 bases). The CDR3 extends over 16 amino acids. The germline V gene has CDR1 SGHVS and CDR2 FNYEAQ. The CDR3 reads CASSSKRGWCTDTQYL. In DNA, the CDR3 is TGTGCTAGCAGCTCAAAACGGGGGTGGTGTACAGATACGCAGTATCTT.

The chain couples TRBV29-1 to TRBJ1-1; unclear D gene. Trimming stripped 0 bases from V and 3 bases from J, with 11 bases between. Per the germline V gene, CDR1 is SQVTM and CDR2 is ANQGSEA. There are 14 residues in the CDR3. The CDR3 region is CSVEDRRYDTEAFF. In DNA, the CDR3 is TGCAGCGTTGAAGATCGAAGGTACGACACTGAAGCTTTCTTT.

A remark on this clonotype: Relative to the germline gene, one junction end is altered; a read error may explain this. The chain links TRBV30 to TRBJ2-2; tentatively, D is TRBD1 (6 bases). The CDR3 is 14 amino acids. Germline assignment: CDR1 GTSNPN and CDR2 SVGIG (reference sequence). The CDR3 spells CAWNQGTNTGELVF. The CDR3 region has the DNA TGTGCCTGGAACCAGGGGACGAACACCGGGGAGCTGGTTTTT.

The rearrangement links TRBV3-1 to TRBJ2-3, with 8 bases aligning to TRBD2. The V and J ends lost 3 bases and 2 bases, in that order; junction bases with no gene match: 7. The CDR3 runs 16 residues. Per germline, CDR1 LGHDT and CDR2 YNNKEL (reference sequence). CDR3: CASSHSVAGYTDTQYF. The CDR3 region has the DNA TGTGCCAGCAGCCACTCCGTAGCGGGATACACAGATACGCAGTATTTT.

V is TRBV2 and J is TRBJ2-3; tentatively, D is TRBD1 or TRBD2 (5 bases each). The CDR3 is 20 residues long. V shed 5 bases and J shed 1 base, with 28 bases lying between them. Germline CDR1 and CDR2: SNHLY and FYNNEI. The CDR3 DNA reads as TGTGCCAGCAGTCCAATTAACGGGCCCGGGACGGCGACAGGCACAGATACGCAGTATTTT. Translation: CASSPINGPGTATGTDTQYF. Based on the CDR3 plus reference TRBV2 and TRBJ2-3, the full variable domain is EPEVTQTPSHQVTQMGQEVILRCVPISNHLYFYWYRQILGQKVEFLVSFYNNEISEKSEIFDDQFSVERPDGSNFTLKIRSTKLEDSAMYFCASSPINGPGTATGTDTQYFGPGTRLTVL.

The CDR3 DNA is TGTGCCAGCAGTTTGTCGGGGATGGACACTGAAGCTTTCTTT. Residues: CASSLSGMDTEAFF. The chain has TRBV28 and TRBJ1-1; D is undetermined. This CDR3 comprises 14 residues. Trimming removed 3 bases from V and 3 bases from J, with 11 bases in between. Per germline, CDR1 MDHEN and CDR2 SYDVKM.